This entry lists 9 T cell receptor beta chains sequenced from one sample in a study of early T cells in non-severe SARS-CoV-2 infection. MiXCR was run by TCRdb on the 5' RACE reads, yielding one entry per CDR3 protein. The data show about 98,000 distinct CDR3 sequences, 11% seen once. Source material: whole blood. The receptors come from an adult who was a healthcare worker with PCR-confirmed SARS-CoV-2 infection or an uninfected control (not recorded which).

V gene TRBV9 combines with J gene TRBJ2-1; D gene ambiguous. Looked up from germline, CDR1 is SGDLS and CDR2 is YYNGEE. The length of the CDR3 is 14 residues. The ends were cut back, 2 bases at V and 7 bases at J, with 13 bases in the middle. This CDR3 is CASSVPDDWNEQFF. The CDR3 region has the DNA TGTGCCAGCAGCGTCCCAGATGACTGGAATGAGCAGTTCTTC.

This clonotype has only a few counts. The chain has TRBV18 and TRBJ2-5, with D hard to call. In germline, CDR1 is KGHSH, CDR2 LQKENI. CDR3 length equals 14 residues. V shed 2 bases and J shed 1 base, with 8 bases lying between them. This CDR3 is CASSPKDFQETQYF. In DNA form, the CDR3 reads TGTGCCAGCTCACCAAAGGATTTCCAAGAGACCCAGTACTTC.

The chain has TRBV7-6 and TRBJ2-3, with D perhaps matching TRBD1 (6 bases). The CDR3 runs to 16 residues. Germline CDR1 is SGHVS and CDR2 is FNYEAQ. The ends were cut back, 5 bases at V and 2 bases at J, with 17 bases in the middle. The CDR3 sequence is CASSPTGTPYTDTQYF. In nucleotides, the CDR3 is TGTGCCAGCAGCCCGACCGGGACACCGTACACAGATACGCAGTATTTT.

This clonotype was picked up many times. The chain is built from TRBV25-1 and TRBJ2-3, with D maybe TRBD1 (6 bases). Germline V CDR1 and CDR2: MGHDK, SYGVNS. This CDR3 has 15 amino acids. V lost 4 bases, J lost 2 bases, and 13 bases lay in between. The CDR3 DNA reads as TGTGCCAGCAGTGCGGGACAAGTATCCACAGATACGCAGTATTTT. Its translation: CASSAGQVSTDTQYF.

This clonotype was counted ten times or more. The chain joins TRBV2 to TRBJ1-5; D gene unclear. CDR1 is SNHLY and CDR2 is FYNNEI in the germline V gene. The length of the CDR3 is 12 residues. V dropped 3 bases and J dropped 4 bases, with 4 bases sitting between them. The CDR3 DNA is TGTGCCAGCAGTGAGGGGAATCAGCCCCAGCATTTT. Its translation is CASSEGNQPQHF.

This clonotype has only a few counts. This chain uses TRBV10-2 with TRBJ2-4, with 9 bases that match TRBD2. The V gene's germline CDR1 is WSHSY and CDR2 SAAADI. This CDR3 region has 16 residues. Trimming took 2 bases from V and 2 from J; bases not matched to a gene: 4. CDR3 DNA sequence: TGCGCCAGCAGTGAGCGGGCTAGCGGGACCAAAAACATTCAGTACTTC. It is translated as CASSERASGTKNIQYF.

This clonotype was counted a few times. The chain uses TRBV2 and TRBJ1-1, with a possible D match to TRBD1 (5 bases). The CDR3 runs 14 residues. V lost 6 bases and J lost 1, with 12 bases in between. Germline V gene lookup returns CDR1 SNHLY and CDR2 FYNNEI. The CDR3 nucleotides read TGTGCCAGCAGCCACCAGGGACCGAACACTGAAGCTTTCTTT. Translated, it gives CASSHQGPNTEAFF.

This clonotype was observed a handful of times. The rearrangement links TRBV10-2 to TRBJ1-5, with TRBD1 matching 9 bases. Per the germline V gene, CDR1 is WSHSY and CDR2 is SAAADI. V trimming: 6 bases; J trimming: 7 bases; junction bases outside the gene matches: 10. The CDR3 runs 15 residues. CDR3 DNA: TGCGCCAGCAGAGATCCGGGACAGGGATCCCAGCCCCAGCATTTT. This gives the protein CASRDPGQGSQPQHF.

This clonotype has a handful of counts. The chain joins TRBV9 to TRBJ2-3; D is uncertain. Trimming took 0 bases from V and 6 from J, leaving 8 bases between them. Per germline, CDR1 SGDLS and CDR2 YYNGEE. The length of the CDR3 is 13 residues. In DNA form, the CDR3 reads TGTGCCAGCAGCGTAGGTGGTAGCGATACGCAGTATTTT. Its protein is CASSVGGSDTQYF. Full variable domain (missing parts from reference TRBV9 and TRBJ2-3): DSGVTQTPKHLITATGQRVTLRCSPRSGDLSVYWYQQSLDQGLQFLIQYYNGEERAKGNILERFSAQQFPDLHSELNLSSLELGDSALYFCASSVGGSDTQYFGPGTRLTVL.